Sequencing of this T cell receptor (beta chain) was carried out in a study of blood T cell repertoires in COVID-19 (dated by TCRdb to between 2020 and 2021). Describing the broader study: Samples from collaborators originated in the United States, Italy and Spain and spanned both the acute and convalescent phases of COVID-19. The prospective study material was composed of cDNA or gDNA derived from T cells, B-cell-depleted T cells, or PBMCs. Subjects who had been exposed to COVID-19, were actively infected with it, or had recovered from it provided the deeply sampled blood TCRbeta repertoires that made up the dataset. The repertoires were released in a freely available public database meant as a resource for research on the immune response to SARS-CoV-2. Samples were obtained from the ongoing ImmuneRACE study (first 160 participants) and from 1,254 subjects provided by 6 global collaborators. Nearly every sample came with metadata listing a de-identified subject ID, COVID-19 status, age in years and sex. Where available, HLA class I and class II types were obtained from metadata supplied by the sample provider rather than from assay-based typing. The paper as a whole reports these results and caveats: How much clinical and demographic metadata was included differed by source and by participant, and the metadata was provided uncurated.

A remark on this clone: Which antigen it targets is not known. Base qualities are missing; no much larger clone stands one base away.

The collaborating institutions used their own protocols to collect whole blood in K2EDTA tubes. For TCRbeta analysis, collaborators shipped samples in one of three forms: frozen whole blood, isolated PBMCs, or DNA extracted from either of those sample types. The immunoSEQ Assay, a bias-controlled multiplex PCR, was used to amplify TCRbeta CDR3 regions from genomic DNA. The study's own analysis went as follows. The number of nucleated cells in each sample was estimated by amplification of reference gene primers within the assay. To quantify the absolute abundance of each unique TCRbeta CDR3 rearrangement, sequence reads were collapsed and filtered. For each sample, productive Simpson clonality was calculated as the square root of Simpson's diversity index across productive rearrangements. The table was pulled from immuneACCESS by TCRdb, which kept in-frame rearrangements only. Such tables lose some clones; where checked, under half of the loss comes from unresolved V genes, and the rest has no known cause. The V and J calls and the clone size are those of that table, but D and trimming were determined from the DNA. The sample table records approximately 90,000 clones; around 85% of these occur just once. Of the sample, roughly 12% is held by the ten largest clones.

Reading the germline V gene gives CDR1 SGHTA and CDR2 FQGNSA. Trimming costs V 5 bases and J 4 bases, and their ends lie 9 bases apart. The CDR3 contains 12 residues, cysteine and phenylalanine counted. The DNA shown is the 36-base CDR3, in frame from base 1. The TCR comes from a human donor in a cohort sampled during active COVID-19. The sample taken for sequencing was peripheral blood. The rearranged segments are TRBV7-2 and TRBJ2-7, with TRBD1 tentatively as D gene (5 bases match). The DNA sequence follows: TGTGCCAGCAGCCTGGACATTTACGAGCAGTACTTC. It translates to CASSLDIYEQYF.